Here is one T cell receptor beta chain with its context. Antigen specificity is unknown. V was pared by 1 base and J by 1 base, with 7 bases between. This CDR3 is built from 13 residues. The germline V gene has CDR1 SQVTM and CDR2 ANQGSEA. PCR used 60 Vbeta primers and 13 Jbeta primers. The assay was immunoSEQ multiplex PCR, and TCRdb's table has in-frame clones only and misses some. The repertoire includes 200,000 to 250,000 clones, about 89% of them detected once, and about 1% sits in the top ten. The data derive from a study of cytomegalovirus exposure and HLA in healthy donors. Findings of the study overall: In an earlier analysis, about 87% or about 30%: the productive usage of most TCR beta V segments. Reportedly, diagnosis of cytomegalovirus status by the classifier showed high specificity and sensitivity.

This TCR was recovered from a woman younger than 30 in good health and CMV-seronegative. The chain couples TRBV29-1 to TRBJ1-1; D unclear. Sequenced material: PBMCs. This CDR3 reads CSVEGGENTEAFF. CDR3 sequence (DNA): TGCAGCGTTGAAGGCGGAGAGAACACTGAAGCTTTCTTT.